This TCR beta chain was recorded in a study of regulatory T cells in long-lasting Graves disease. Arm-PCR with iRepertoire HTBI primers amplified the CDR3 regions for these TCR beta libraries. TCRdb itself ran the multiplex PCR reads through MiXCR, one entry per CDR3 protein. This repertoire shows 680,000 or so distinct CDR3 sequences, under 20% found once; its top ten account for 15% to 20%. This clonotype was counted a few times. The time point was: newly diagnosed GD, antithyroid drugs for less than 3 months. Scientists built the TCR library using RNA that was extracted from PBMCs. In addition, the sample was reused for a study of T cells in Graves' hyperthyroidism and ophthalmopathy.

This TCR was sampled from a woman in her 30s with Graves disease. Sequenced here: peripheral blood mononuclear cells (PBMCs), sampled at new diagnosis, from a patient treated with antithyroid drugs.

The CDR3 loop reads CASRSAGPNQPQHF. As DNA, the CDR3 is TGTGCCAGCAGATCCGCGGGGCCCAATCAGCCCCAGCATTTT. The chain recombines TRBV6-2 or TRBV6-3 with TRBJ1-5; D might be TRBD1 (5 bases). Germline-derived CDR1 and CDR2 are MNHEY and SVGEGT. Trimming shortened V by 6 bases and J by 3 bases, and 12 bases separated the two germline ends. The CDR3 is made up of 14 amino acids.